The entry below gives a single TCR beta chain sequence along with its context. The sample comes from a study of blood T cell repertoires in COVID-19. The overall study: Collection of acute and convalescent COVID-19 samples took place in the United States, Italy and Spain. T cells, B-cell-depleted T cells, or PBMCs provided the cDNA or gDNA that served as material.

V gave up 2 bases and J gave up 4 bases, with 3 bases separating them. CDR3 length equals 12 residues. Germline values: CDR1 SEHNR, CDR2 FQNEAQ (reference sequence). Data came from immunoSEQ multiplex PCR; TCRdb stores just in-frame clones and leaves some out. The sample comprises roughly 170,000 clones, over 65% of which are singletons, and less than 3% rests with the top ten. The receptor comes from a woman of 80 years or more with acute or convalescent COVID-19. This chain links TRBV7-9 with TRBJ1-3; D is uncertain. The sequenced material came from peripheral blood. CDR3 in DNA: TGTGCCAGCAGCTTACAGGGAAACACCATATATTTT. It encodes CASSLQGNTIYF.